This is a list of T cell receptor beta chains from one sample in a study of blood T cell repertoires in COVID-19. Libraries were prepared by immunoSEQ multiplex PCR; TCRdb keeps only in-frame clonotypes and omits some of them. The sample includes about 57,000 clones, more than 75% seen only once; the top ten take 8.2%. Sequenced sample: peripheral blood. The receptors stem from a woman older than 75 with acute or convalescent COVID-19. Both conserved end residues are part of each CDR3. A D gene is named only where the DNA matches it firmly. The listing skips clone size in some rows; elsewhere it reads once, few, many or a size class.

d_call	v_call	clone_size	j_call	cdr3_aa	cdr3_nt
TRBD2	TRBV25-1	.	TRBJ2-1	CAIRASGGANEQFF	TGTGCCATCCGGGCTAGCGGGGGGGCCAATGAGCAGTTCTTC
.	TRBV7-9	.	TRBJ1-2	CASSLQNYGYTF	TGTGCCAGCAGCTTACAGAACTATGGCTACACCTTC
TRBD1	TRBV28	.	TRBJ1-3	CASRVQGTSGNTIYF	TGTGCCAGCAGAGTACAGGGGACCTCTGGAAACACCATATATTTT
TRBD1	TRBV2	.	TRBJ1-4	CASRRRGQFNEKLFF	TGTGCCAGCCGTAGGAGGGGACAGTTTAATGAAAAACTGTTTTTT
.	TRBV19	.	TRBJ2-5	CASSISEGRKTQYF	TGTGCCAGTAGTATATCGGAGGGAAGAAAGACCCAGTACTTC
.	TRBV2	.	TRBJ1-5	CASEGQSNNQPQHF	TGTGCCAGCGAAGGACAGTCTAACAATCAGCCCCAGCATTTT
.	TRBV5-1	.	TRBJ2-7	CASSFDFTPQGEQYF	TGCGCCAGCAGCTTCGACTTTACCCCCCAGGGAGAGCAGTACTTC
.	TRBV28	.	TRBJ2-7	CASSPAGPAYEQYF	TGTGCCAGCAGTCCTGCTGGGCCTGCTTACGAGCAGTACTTC
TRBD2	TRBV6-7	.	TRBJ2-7	CASSQGLATIPSYEQYF	TGTGCCAGCAGTCAGGGACTAGCGACTATACCCTCCTACGAGCAGTACTTC
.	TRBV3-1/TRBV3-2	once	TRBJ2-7	CASSRPLGAGGDEQYF	TGTGCCAGCAGCCGCCCCTTGGGGGCTGGGGGGGACGAGCAGTACTTC
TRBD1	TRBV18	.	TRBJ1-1	CASSPRTGQGRTEAFF	TGTGCCAGCTCACCCCGGACAGGTCAGGGACGCACTGAAGCTTTCTTT
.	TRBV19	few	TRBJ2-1	CASSPTPRSSYNEQFF	TGTGCCAGTAGCCCGACTCCACGAAGCTCCTACAATGAGCAGTTCTTC
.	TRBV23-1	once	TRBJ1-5	CASCNGGHGRPYNQPQHF	TGCGCCAGCTGCAACGGTGGACACGGCCGACCCTACAATCAGCCCCAGCATTTT
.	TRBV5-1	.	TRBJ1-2	CASSPRGGSDGYTF	TGCGCCAGCAGCCCCCGGGGGGGGTCGGATGGCTACACCTTC
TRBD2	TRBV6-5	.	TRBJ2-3	CASTAGREPDTQYF	TGTGCCAGCACGGCGGGGCGGGAGCCAGATACGCAGTATTTT
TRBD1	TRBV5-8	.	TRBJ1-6	CASSPGTGISYNSPLHF	TGTGCCAGCAGCCCTGGGACAGGGATTTCCTATAATTCACCCCTCCACTTT
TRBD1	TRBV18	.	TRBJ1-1	CASSDRDTEAFF	TGTGCCAGCTCGGACAGGGACACTGAAGCTTTCTTT
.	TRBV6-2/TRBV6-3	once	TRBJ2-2	CASSSRPDTDRELFF	TGTGCCAGCAGTTCCCGGCCGGACACCGATCGGGAGCTGTTTTTT
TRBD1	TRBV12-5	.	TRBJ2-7	CASGLGQGTHEQYF	TGTGCTAGTGGTTTGGGACAGGGGACCCACGAGCAGTACTTC
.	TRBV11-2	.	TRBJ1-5	CASSPPGGFGQPQHF	TGTGCCAGCAGCCCCCCCGGGGGGTTCGGTCAGCCCCAGCATTTT
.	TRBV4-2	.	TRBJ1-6	CASSQSAPTGRGAPLHF	TGTGCCAGCAGCCAATCCGCCCCGACGGGGCGGGGGGCACCCCTCCACTTT
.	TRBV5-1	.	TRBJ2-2	CASSLVAGISTGELFF	TGCGCCAGCAGCTTGGTTGCGGGTATTAGCACCGGGGAGCTGTTTTTT